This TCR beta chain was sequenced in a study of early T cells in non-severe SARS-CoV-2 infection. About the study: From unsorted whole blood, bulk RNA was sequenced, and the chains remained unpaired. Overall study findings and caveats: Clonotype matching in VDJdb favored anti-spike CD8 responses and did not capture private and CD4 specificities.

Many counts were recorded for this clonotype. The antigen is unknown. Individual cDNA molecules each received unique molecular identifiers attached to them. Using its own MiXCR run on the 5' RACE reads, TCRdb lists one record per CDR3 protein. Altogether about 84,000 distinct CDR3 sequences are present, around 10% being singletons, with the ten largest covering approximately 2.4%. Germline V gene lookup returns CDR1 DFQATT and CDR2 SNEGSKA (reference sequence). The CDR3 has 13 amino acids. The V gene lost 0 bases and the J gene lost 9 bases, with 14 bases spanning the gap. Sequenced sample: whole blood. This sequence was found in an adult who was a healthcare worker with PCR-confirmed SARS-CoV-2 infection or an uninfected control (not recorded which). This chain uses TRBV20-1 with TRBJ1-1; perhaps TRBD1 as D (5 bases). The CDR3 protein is CSARDGAEGQAFF. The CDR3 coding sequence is TGCAGTGCTAGAGATGGGGCGGAGGGGCAAGCTTTCTTT.